One sample yielded the 5 T cell receptor beta chains listed below, sequenced in a study of T cells in Graves' hyperthyroidism and ophthalmopathy. Amplified TCR beta CDR3 regions derived from RNA transcripts. A first-round RT-PCR of the TCR CDR3 used the HTBI primer set. TCRdb independently ran MiXCR on the multiplex PCR reads; one entry per CDR3 protein. The table has hundreds of thousands of distinct CDR3 sequences, around 16% seen once. The sample consisted of blood. The receptor source for this set is a woman between 40 and 50 years old with Graves' ophthalmopathy.

This clonotype was observed many times. The rearrangement joins TRBV28 to TRBJ2-7; weak D call: TRBD2 (5 bases). Germline V gene lookup returns CDR1 MDHEN and CDR2 SYDVKM. Between the trimmed V and J ends, which lost 6 bases and 6 bases, there was a span of 21 bases. The CDR3 is 15 amino acids. This CDR3 reads CASRLADRDRGEQYF. The DNA for the CDR3 is TGTGCCAGCAGGCTCGCGGACCGGGATCGGGGCGAGCAGTACTTC.

This chain uses TRBV29-1 with TRBJ1-2; no firm D call. Trimming pared 0 bases from V and 0 bases from J, leaving 14 bases between. This CDR3 contains 16 residues. Germline CDR1 and CDR2: SQVTM and ANQGSEA. CDR3 bases: TGCAGCGTTGAAGAGCAACAGCCCTTCTCTAACTATGGCTACACCTTC. This codes for CSVEEQQPFSNYGYTF.

This clonotype was detected a few times. The rearrangement links TRBV30 to TRBJ2-1, with 8 bases lining up with TRBD1. The V and J ends lost 4 bases and 6 bases, in that order; junction bases with no gene match: 5. Germline V gene sequence: CDR1 GTSNPN, CDR2 SVGIG (reference sequence). This CDR3 is built from 13 residues. CDR3 sequence reads: CAWTTGVGNEQFF. Written as DNA, the CDR3 is TGTGCCTGGACGACAGGGGTGGGCAATGAGCAGTTCTTC.

This clonotype has at least ten counts. This chain uses TRBV7-9 with TRBJ2-7, with 9 bases aligning to TRBD2. Per the germline V gene, CDR1 is SEHNR and CDR2 is FQNEAQ (reference sequence). V lost 7 bases to trimming and J lost 7 bases; unmatched junction nucleotides: 8. CDR3 length: 13 residues. As DNA, the CDR3 is TGTGCCAGCACGATAGCGGGAGTCGAAGAGCAGTACTTC. Translated, it gives CASTIAGVEEQYF.

This clonotype was counted many times. The rearrangement joins TRBV3-1 to TRBJ2-1, with 8 bases identical to TRBD2. V trimming: 0 bases; J trimming: 8 bases; junction bases outside the gene matches: 6. The V gene's germline CDR1 is LGHDT and CDR2 YNNKEL (reference sequence). The CDR3 contains 15 residues. The CDR3 nucleotides read TGTGCCAGCAGCCAAGACGGGAGGGCCGTTGATGAGCAGTTCTTC. Translation: CASSQDGRAVDEQFF.